These T cell receptor beta chains were read from a single sample in a study of T cell repertoires in cytomegalovirus infection. TCRdb re-called the reads with MiXCR, one entry per CDR3 protein. The table has fewer than 250,000 distinct CDR3 sequences, about 12% seen once. The sequenced sample was PBMCs. These receptors were obtained from a human donor in good health (CMV status not recorded). Some clones in this sample may be carry-over from other donors' samples. The CDR3 runs from the conserved cysteine through the conserved F or W. Each record gives: V gene, clone size, J gene, D gene, CDR3 DNA, CDR3 protein. The D gene is left open where the match is weak. Clone size is shown for a subset of rows, as once, few, many or a class of expanded clone.

V: TRBV4-1
size: few
J: TRBJ1-5
D: -
DNA: TGCGCCAGCAGCCAGTGGGAAGGGAGCAATCAGCCCCAGCATTTT
CDR3: CASSQWEGSNQPQHF

V: TRBV30
size: -
J: TRBJ1-1
D: TRBD1
DNA: TGTGCCTGGAGTGTGGGGGGACAGGTCACTGAAGCTTTCTTT
CDR3: CAWSVGGQVTEAFF

V: TRBV7-2
size: many
J: TRBJ1-6
D: -
DNA: TGTGCCAGCAGCCGTAATCACGGGCAGGGTGGCTCCTATAATTCACCCCTCCACTTT
CDR3: CASSRNHGQGGSYNSPLHF

V: TRBV25-1
size: -
J: TRBJ1-1
D: -
DNA: TGTGCCAGCAGGGGAAGGGGTGAAGCTTTCTTT
CDR3: CASRGRGEAFF

V: TRBV5-1
size: -
J: TRBJ2-2
D: -
DNA: TGCGCCAGCAGCCCGCTTCTGGGGACCGACACCGGGGAGCTGTTTTTT
CDR3: CASSPLLGTDTGELFF

V: TRBV7-2
size: many
J: TRBJ1-2
D: -
DNA: TGTGCCAGCAGCTCCCCCACAGTCCCAGGCGGCTACACCTTC
CDR3: CASSSPTVPGGYTF

V: TRBV5-5
size: -
J: TRBJ1-6
D: -
DNA: TGTGCCAGCAGCACCGGTGGGGTCTCCTATAATTCACCCCTCCACTTT
CDR3: CASSTGGVSYNSPLHF

V: TRBV7-3
size: many
J: TRBJ2-6
D: -
DNA: TGTGCCAGCAGCTTTCGAGGGAGGACTGGGGCCAACGTCCTGACTTTC
CDR3: CASSFRGRTGANVLTF

V: TRBV20-1
size: -
J: TRBJ2-7
D: -
DNA: TGCAGTGCTAGTACAGATTCCTACGAGCAGTACTTC
CDR3: CSASTDSYEQYF

V: TRBV29-1
size: few
J: TRBJ1-1
D: -
DNA: TGCAGCGCTTTCCCACCCCAGGGCCCGGGCACTGAAGCTTTCTTT
CDR3: CSAFPPQGPGTEAFF

V: TRBV5-4
size: few
J: TRBJ2-3
D: -
DNA: TGTGCCAGCACCCCCCCTGGCACGGCCCCACATGATACGCGGTATTTT
CDR3: CASTPPGTAPHDTRYF

V: TRBV7-3
size: few
J: TRBJ2-1
D: TRBD1
DNA: TGTGCCAGCAGCCGAAAACCGGGACAGGAATACAATGAGCAGTTCTTC
CDR3: CASSRKPGQEYNEQFF

V: TRBV7-9
size: many
J: TRBJ2-7
D: -
DNA: TGTGCCAGCAGCTTAGCCCCTGCGGGGGCAGCGTACGAGCAGTACTTC
CDR3: CASSLAPAGAAYEQYF

V: TRBV6-2/TRBV6-3
size: -
J: TRBJ1-1
D: -
DNA: TGTGCCAGCAGTTACCCCGGGGCGGCTGAAGCTTTCTTT
CDR3: CASSYPGAAEAFF

V: TRBV29-1
size: few
J: TRBJ1-5
D: -
DNA: TGCAGCGTTGTGTGGGGGGAGGGCAATCAGCCCCAGCATTTT
CDR3: CSVVWGEGNQPQHF